The rows below give T cell receptor beta chains drawn from one sample of a study of a mutant IDH1 vaccine in newly diagnosed glioma. The protocol was immunoSEQ multiplex PCR, while the TCRdb copy is restricted to in-frame clones and leaves out a portion. The sample has 85,000 to 100,000 clones; 83% are singletons. The sequences come from PBMCs, collected from a glioma patient treated with radiotherapy, temozolomide or both. These TCRs come from a woman between 50 and 59 years old with glioma. The CDR3 runs from the conserved cysteine through the conserved F or W. D genes are given only for firm matches. The size entry is marked missing in some rows and otherwise reads once, few, many or a size class.

D gene | J gene | V gene | clone size | CDR3 DNA | CDR3 protein
TRBD1 | TRBJ1-6 | TRBV6-6 | once | TGTGCCAGCAGTTACTCCCACAGGGGGTCTTCACCCCTCCACTTT | CASSYSHRGSSPLHF
NA | TRBJ1-1 | TRBV7-2 | NA | TGTGCCAGCAGTTCCCGTACGTCGTTGAACACTGAAGCTTTCTTT | CASSSRTSLNTEAFF
NA | TRBJ1-6 | TRBV9 | once | TGTGCCAGCAGCGTAGGAGGGGATAATTCACCCCTCCACTTT | CASSVGGDNSPLHF
NA | TRBJ1-1 | TRBV6-1 | NA | TGTGCCAGCAGTGAAGGGCAGGGAAACACTGAAGCTTTCTTT | CASSEGQGNTEAFF
NA | TRBJ1-2 | TRBV2 | NA | TGTGCCAGCAGTGAGCTCGGTAGTGGGGCACCCGTGTCCTTC | CASSELGSGAPVSF
NA | TRBJ1-6 | TRBV6-1 | NA | TGTGCCAGCAGTGAAACCCAGGGGACCAGGGGCGGGTTT | CASSETQGTRGGF
TRBD1 | TRBJ1-1 | TRBV11-1 | NA | TGTGCCAGCAGCCCCGGGACAGGGCGAAACACTGAAGCTTTCTTT | CASSPGTGRNTEAFF
NA | TRBJ2-5 | TRBV28 | NA | TGTGCCAGCAGTTCGACCCTGCCGGAGACCCAGTACTTC | CASSSTLPETQYF
NA | TRBJ2-6 | TRBV4-1 | NA | TGCGCCAGCAGCCAATCCCCTCCGGCCCATCGCCTCTCTGGGGCCAACGTCCTGACTTTC | CASSQSPPAHRLSGANVLTF
TRBD1 | TRBJ1-1 | TRBV7-2 | NA | TGTGCCAGCACCCTCCACAGGGGGCTCAGCACTGAAGCTTTCTTT | CASTLHRGLSTEAFF
NA | TRBJ1-1 | TRBV6-6 | NA | TGTGCCAGCAGCCAAGTCCCGAGCACTGAAGCTTTCTTT | CASSQVPSTEAFF
NA | TRBJ1-1 | TRBV5-1 | NA | TGCGCCAGCAGCTCCGCCGTAATCGATTTTAACACTGAAGCTTTCTTT | CASSSAVIDFNTEAFF
NA | TRBJ2-5 | TRBV5-1 | NA | TGCGCCAGCTCATGGAGCGCCTTGGAGACCCAGTACTTC | CASSWSALETQYF
TRBD1 | TRBJ1-3 | TRBV5-5 | NA | TGTGCCAGCAGCTCCCAATTAGGGACAGGGCACCCGAGAAACACCATATATTTT | CASSSQLGTGHPRNTIYF
NA | TRBJ1-5 | TRBV12-1 | NA | TGTGCCAGCAGCAAAAGGGACCCTGACAGGGGGGAGTGGTTCAATCAGCCCCAGCATTTT | CASSKRDPDRGEWFNQPQHF
TRBD1 | TRBJ1-1 | TRBV4-2 | NA | TGTGCCAGCAGCGAAAGACTGACAGGGGATGTAGCTTTCTTT | CASSERLTGDVAFF
NA | TRBJ1-6 | TRBV19 | NA | TGTGCCAGTAGTATAGCGACTAAAGGGAGCTCCTATAATTCACCCCTCCACTTT | CASSIATKGSSYNSPLHF
NA | TRBJ1-6 | TRBV19 | NA | TGTGCCAGTACGGGACGGATTAATTCACCCCTCCACTTT | CASTGRINSPLHF
NA | TRBJ1-1 | TRBV2 | few | TGTGCCAGCAAAGGCGACATGAACACTGAAGCTTTCTTT | CASKGDMNTEAFF
NA | TRBJ1-2 | TRBV6-5 | NA | TGTGCCAGCAGTTACTCGTCCAGGGCAAATAACTATGGCTACACCTTC | CASSYSSRANNYGYTF
NA | TRBJ1-5 | TRBV29-1 | NA | TGCAGCGGGAGTCTCAATTCGGGGCACCAGCATTTT | CSGSLNSGHQHF
TRBD2 | TRBJ2-7 | TRBV6-5 | NA | TGTGCCAGCAGTTTAAGCGGGGGGGCCCCCTACGAGCAGTACTTC | CASSLSGGAPYEQYF
NA | TRBJ2-7 | TRBV5-6 | NA | TGTGCCAGCAGCTTGGCTTCAGTCTACGAGCAGTACTTC | CASSLASVYEQYF
NA | TRBJ2-7 | TRBV5-1 | NA | TGCGCCAGCAGAGTCTGGACAGATCCCTACGAGCAGTACTTC | CASRVWTDPYEQYF
NA | TRBJ1-5 | TRBV28 | NA | TGTGCCAGCCGAGAAGCAGGGGCAGGCAATCAGCCCCAGCATTTT | CASREAGAGNQPQHF
NA | TRBJ1-1 | TRBV7-8 | NA | TGTGCCAGCAGCTCGCAGGAAAAAGCTTTCTTT | CASSSQEKAFF
NA | TRBJ2-7 | TRBV9 | NA | TGTGCCAGCAGCGTGTCCGCGGGGAGCTCCTACGAGCAGTACTTC | CASSVSAGSSYEQYF
NA | TRBJ1-2 | TRBV5-6 | NA | TGTGCCAGCAGCGGCGGGGACATTATTTATGGCTACACCTTC | CASSGGDIIYGYTF
NA | TRBJ2-2 | TRBV27 | few | TGTGCCAGCAGCCCCGGGGGTGGCGACACCGGGGAGCTGTTTTTT | CASSPGGGDTGELFF
TRBD1 | TRBJ2-5 | TRBV9 | NA | TGTGCCAGCAGCGTAGTCGGGACAGGGGGCCAAGAGACCCAGTACTTC | CASSVVGTGGQETQYF
TRBD2 | TRBJ2-4 | TRBV19 | NA | TGTGCCAGTAGTGTGGGAGGGCGTTATCTCTTC | CASSVGGRYLF
TRBD1 | TRBJ1-5 | TRBV5-4 | NA | TGTGCCAGCAGCCTGGACAGGGGTCAAAATCAGCCCCAGCATTTT | CASSLDRGQNQPQHF
NA | TRBJ1-1 | TRBV11-2 | NA | TGTGCCAGCAGCTTAGGGACAGAATTTGAAGCTTTCTTT | CASSLGTEFEAFF